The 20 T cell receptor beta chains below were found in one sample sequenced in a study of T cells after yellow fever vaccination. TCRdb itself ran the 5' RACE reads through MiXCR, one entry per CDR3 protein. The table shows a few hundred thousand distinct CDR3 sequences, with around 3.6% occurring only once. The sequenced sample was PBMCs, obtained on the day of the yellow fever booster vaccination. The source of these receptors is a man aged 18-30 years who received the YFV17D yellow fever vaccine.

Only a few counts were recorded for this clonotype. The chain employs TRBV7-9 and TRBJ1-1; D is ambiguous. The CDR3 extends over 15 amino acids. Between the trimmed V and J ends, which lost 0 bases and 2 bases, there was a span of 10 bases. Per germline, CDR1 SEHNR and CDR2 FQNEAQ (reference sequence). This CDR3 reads CASSLAQAFNTEAFF. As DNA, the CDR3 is TGTGCCAGCAGCTTAGCGCAGGCCTTTAACACTGAAGCTTTCTTT.

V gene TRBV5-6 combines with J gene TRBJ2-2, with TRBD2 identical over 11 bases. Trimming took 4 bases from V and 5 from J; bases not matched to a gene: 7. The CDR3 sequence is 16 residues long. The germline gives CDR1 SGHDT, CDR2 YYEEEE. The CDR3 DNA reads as TGTGCCAGCAGCCGAGGACTAGCGGGTAATACCGGGGAGCTGTTTTTT. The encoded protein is CASSRGLAGNTGELFF.

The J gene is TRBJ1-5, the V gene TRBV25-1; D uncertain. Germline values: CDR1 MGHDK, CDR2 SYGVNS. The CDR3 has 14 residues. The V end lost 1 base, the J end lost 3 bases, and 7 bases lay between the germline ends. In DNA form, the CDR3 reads TGTGCCAGCAGTGAATCTACAGACAATCAGCCCCAGCATTTT. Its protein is CASSESTDNQPQHF.

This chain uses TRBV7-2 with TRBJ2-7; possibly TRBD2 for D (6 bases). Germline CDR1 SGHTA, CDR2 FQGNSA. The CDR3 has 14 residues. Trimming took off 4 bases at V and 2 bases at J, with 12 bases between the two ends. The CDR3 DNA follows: TGTGCCAGCAGCTGGCGGGACGGAACCTACGAGCAGTACTTC. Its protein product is CASSWRDGTYEQYF.

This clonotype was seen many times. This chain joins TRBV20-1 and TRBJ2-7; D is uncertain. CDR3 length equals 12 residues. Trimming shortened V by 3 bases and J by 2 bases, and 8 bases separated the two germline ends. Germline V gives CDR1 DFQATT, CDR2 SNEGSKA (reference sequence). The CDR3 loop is CSASQSPYEQYF. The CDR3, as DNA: TGCAGTGCTAGTCAGAGCCCCTACGAGCAGTACTTC.

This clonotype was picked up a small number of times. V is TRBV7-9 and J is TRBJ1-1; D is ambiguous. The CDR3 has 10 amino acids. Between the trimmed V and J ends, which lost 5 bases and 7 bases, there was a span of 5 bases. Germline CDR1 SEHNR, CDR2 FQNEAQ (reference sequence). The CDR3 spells CASSAIEAFF. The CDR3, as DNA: TGTGCCAGCAGCGCCATTGAAGCTTTCTTT.

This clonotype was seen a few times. CDR3 loop: CASSQDLRRFLDEKLFF. CDR3 DNA: TGTGCCAGCAGCCAAGATCTTCGCAGGTTTCTTGATGAAAAACTGTTTTTT. This chain connects TRBV14 to TRBJ1-4; D unclear. The CDR3 is 17 amino acids. Trimming took 0 bases from V and 6 from J, leaving 17 bases between them. Germline lookup yields CDR1 SGHDN and CDR2 FVKESK.

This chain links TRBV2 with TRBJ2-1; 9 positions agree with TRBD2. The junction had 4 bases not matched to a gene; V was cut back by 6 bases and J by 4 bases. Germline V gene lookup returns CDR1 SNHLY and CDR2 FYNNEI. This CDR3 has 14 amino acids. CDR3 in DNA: TGTGCCAGCAGGGCGGGGGGGCCATACAATGAGCAGTTCTTC. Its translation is CASRAGGPYNEQFF.

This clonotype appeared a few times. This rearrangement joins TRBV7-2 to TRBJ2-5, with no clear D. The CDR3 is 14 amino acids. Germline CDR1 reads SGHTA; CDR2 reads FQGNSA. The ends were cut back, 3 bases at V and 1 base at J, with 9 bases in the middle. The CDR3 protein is CASSFPGAQETQYF. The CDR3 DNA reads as TGTGCCAGCAGCTTTCCGGGTGCCCAAGAGACCCAGTACTTC.

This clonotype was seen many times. The CDR3 nucleotides are TGCAGCGTTGATAAGGACAGGGAGAGTGAGCAGTTCTTC. Protein: CSVDKDRESEQFF. The chain has TRBV29-1 and TRBJ2-1; 8 bases match TRBD1. CDR1 is SQVTM, CDR2 ANQGSEA, per germline. The CDR3 consists of 13 residues. Trimming took 3 bases from V and 9 from J; bases not matched to a gene: 7.

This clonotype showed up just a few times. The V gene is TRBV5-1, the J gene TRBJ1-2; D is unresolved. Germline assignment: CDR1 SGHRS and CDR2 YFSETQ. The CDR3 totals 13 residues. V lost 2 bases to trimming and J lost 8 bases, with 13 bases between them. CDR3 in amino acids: CASSFGGSTGYTF. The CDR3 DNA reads TGCGCCAGCAGCTTCGGAGGGAGTACGGGCTACACCTTC.

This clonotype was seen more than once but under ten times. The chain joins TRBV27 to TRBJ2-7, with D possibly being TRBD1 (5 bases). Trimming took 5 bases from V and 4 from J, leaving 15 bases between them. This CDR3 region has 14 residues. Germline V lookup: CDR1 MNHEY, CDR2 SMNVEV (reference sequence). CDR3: CASSGRPTDYEQYF. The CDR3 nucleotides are TGTGCCAGCAGTGGCAGACCGACAGATTACGAGCAGTACTTC.

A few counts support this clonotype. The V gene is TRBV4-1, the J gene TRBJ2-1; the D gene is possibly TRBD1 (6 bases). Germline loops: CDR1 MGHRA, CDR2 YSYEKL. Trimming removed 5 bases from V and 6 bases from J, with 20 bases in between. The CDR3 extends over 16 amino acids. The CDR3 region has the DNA TGCGCCAGCAGCTCCCCGGGACAAATCCCGGGCAATGAGCAGTTCTTC. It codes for CASSSPGQIPGNEQFF.

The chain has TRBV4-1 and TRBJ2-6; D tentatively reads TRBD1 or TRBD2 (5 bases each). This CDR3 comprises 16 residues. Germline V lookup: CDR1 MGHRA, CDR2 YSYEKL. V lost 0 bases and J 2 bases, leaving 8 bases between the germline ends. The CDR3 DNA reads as TGCGCCAGCAGCCAAGATGGGGGAACTGGGGCCAACGTCCTGACTTTC. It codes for CASSQDGGTGANVLTF.

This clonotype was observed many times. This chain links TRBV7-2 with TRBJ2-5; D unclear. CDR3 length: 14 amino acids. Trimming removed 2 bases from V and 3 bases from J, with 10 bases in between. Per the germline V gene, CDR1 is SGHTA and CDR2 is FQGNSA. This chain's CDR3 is CASSLLGSEETQYF. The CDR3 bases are TGTGCCAGCAGCTTACTGGGCAGCGAAGAGACCCAGTACTTC.

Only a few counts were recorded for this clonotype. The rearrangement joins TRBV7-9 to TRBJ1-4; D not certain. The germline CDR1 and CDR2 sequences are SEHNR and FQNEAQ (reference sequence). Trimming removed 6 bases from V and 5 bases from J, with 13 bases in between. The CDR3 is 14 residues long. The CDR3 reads CASSKRALNEKLFF. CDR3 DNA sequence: TGTGCCAGCAGTAAACGGGCTTTGAATGAAAAACTGTTTTTT. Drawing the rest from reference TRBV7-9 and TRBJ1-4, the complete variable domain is DTGVSQNPRHKITKRGQNVTFRCDPISEHNRLYWYRQTLGQGPEFLTYFQNEAQLEKSRLLSDRFSAERPKGSFSTLEIQRTEQGDSAMYLCASSKRALNEKLFFGSGTQLSVL.

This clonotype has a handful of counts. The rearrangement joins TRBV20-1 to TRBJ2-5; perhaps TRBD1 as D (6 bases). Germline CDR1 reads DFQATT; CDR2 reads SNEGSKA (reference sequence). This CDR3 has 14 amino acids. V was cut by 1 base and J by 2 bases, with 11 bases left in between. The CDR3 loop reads CSARGTAKQETQYF. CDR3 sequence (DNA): TGCAGTGCTAGAGGGACAGCAAAACAAGAGACCCAGTACTTC.

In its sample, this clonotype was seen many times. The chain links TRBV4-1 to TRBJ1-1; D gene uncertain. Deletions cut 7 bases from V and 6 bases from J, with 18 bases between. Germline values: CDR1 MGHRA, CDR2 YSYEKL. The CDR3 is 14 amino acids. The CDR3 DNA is TGCGCCAGCAAAAACATATTGGCCCTACCTGAAGCTTTCTTT. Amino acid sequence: CASKNILALPEAFF.

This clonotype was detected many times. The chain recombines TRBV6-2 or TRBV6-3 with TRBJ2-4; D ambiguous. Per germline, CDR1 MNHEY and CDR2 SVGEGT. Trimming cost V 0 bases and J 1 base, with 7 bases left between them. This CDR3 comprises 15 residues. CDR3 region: CASSYSLQAKNIQYF. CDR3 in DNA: TGTGCCAGCAGTTACTCGCTACAGGCCAAAAACATTCAGTACTTC.

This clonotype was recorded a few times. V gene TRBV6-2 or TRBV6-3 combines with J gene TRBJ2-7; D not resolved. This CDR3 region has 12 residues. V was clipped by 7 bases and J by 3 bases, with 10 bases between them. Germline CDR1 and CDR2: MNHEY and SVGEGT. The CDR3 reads CASKSGSYEQYV. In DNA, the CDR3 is TGTGCCAGCAAGAGTGGCAGCTACGAGCAGTACGTC.